One sample yielded the 27 T cell receptor beta chains listed below, sequenced in a study of blood T cells in healthy people across ages. A second roughly 6 to 11 cycle PCR used barcoded and J-beta primers. TCRdb used MiXCR to reprocess the 5' RACE reads, holding one entry per CDR3 protein. Seen here are about 640,000 distinct CDR3 sequences, 25% to 30% observed once, and the top ten hold around a sixth. Specimen: blood. Receptors originate from a woman older than 75 in good health.

V is TRBV20-1 and J is TRBJ2-5, with 8 nucleotides matching TRBD2. V gave up 0 bases and J gave up 1 base; unmatched junction bases: 4. The CDR3 consists of 15 residues. The germline V gene encodes CDR1 DFQATT and CDR2 SNEGSKA (reference sequence). The CDR3 sequence is CSARDSGSLQETQYF. CDR3 DNA sequence: TGCAGTGCTAGAGACAGCGGGAGCCTCCAAGAGACCCAGTACTTC.

This clonotype has a count of ten or more. V usage is TRBV2 and J usage is TRBJ2-3; no reliable D call. Germline lookup yields CDR1 SNHLY and CDR2 FYNNEI. Deletions cut 11 bases from V and 1 base from J, with 7 bases between. There are 11 residues in the CDR3. Here the CDR3 reads CACFRTDTQYF. CDR3 DNA sequence: TGTGCCTGCTTCCGCACAGATACGCAGTATTTT.

This clonotype was seen repeatedly, ten times or more. The genes are TRBV20-1 and TRBJ2-5; D is possibly TRBD1 or TRBD2 (6 bases each). The CDR3 runs 13 residues. V lost 3 bases and J lost 4, with 12 bases in between. Germline CDR1 DFQATT, CDR2 SNEGSKA (reference sequence). DNA for the CDR3: TGCAGTGCTAGTAAGGGGGGCGCAGAGACCCAGTACTTC. Translation: CSASKGGAETQYF.

This clonotype was detected a few times. The chain couples TRBV7-9 to TRBJ1-6; D is perhaps TRBD1 (6 bases). Germline CDR1 and CDR2: SEHNR and FQNEAQ (reference sequence). This CDR3 is built from 16 residues. Trimming cost V 5 bases and J 5 bases, with 16 bases left between them. The CDR3 loop reads CASSRGGIRDNSPLHF. CDR3 DNA sequence: TGTGCCAGCAGCAGGGGGGGGATACGGGATAATTCACCCCTCCACTTT.

Worth noting for this clonotype: Mismatch with germline at one junction end may stem from a read error. In DNA form, the CDR3 reads TGTGCCAGCAGTTACTCGGGGAGGGTTGCCTATGGCTGCACCTTC. Its protein product is CASSYSGRVAYGCTF. This chain joins TRBV6-5 and TRBJ1-2; no reliable D call. From germline, CDR1 is MNHEY and CDR2 SVGAGI. The CDR3 spans 15 residues.

The J gene is TRBJ2-1, the V gene TRBV28; 7 nucleotides align to TRBD2. Germline CDR1 is MDHEN and CDR2 is SYDVKM. The CDR3 spans 14 residues. V lost 11 bases, J lost 6 bases, and 13 bases stayed unmatched. The CDR3 loop is CASRPGGQGNEQFF. The CDR3 DNA follows: TGTGCCTCCCGTCCGGGGGGTCAAGGCAATGAGCAGTTCTTC.

This clonotype was seen at least ten times. This chain links TRBV20-1 with TRBJ2-7; D remains unclear. The CDR3 totals 13 residues. V dropped 3 bases and J dropped 3 bases, with 12 bases sitting between them. Germline V gives CDR1 DFQATT, CDR2 SNEGSKA (reference sequence). CDR3 sequence reads: CSARGLKNYEQYF. The CDR3, as DNA: TGCAGTGCTAGGGGTCTTAAAAACTACGAGCAGTACTTC.

This sequence joins TRBV18 and TRBJ2-4; TRBD2 is a possible D gene (6 bases). The CDR3 is made up of 12 amino acids. Germline V CDR1 and CDR2: KGHSH, LQKENI. Trimming pared 5 bases from V and 13 bases from J, leaving 15 bases between. The CDR3 is CASSSGYNEQYF. As DNA, the CDR3 is TGTGCCAGCTCAAGCGGGTACAATGAGCAGTACTTC.

This clonotype has more than one count but fewer than ten. The rearrangement links TRBV5-1 to TRBJ2-3, with a weak D call TRBD1 (5 bases). Per germline, CDR1 SGHRS and CDR2 YFSETQ. This CDR3 region has 14 residues. V was clipped by 3 bases and J by 6 bases, with 14 bases between them. The CDR3 sequence: CASSWVGSGDTQYF. In DNA form, the CDR3 reads TGCGCCAGCAGCTGGGTGGGGTCAGGGGATACGCAGTATTTT.

With respect to this clonotype: A single base separates this from a much larger clone, so it may be a read error. The CDR3 spells CASSFGAQEVDTRYF. As DNA, the CDR3 is TGTGCCAGCAGCTTCGGGGCCCAAGAAGTAGATACGCGGTATTTT. This chain joins TRBV5-4 and TRBJ2-3; D tentatively reads TRBD1 or TRBD2 (5 bases each). The CDR3 consists of 15 residues. Germline V gives CDR1 SGHNT, CDR2 YYREEE (reference sequence).

This clonotype came up many times. V and J are TRBV28 and TRBJ2-1; TRBD2 matches 8 bases. J lost 7 bases, V lost 4 bases, and 12 bases had no gene match. The CDR3 consists of 16 residues. Germline CDR1 is MDHEN and CDR2 is SYDVKM. The CDR3 DNA reads TGTGCCAGCAGTTCCCCTAGGCGGGGGGACGCTAATGAGCAGTTCTTC. Amino acid sequence: CASSSPRRGDANEQFF.

V gene TRBV7-2 combines with J gene TRBJ2-4; the match to TRBD1 covers 8 bases. With 4 bases clipped from V and 7 bases from J, the junction kept 6 bases outside the gene matches. This CDR3 comprises 14 residues. CDR1 is SGHTA, CDR2 FQGNSA, per germline. In DNA form, the CDR3 reads TGTGCCAGCAGCTGCCGACAGGGGAGGAACATTCAGTACTTC. This translates into CASSCRQGRNIQYF.

This chain uses TRBV20-1 with TRBJ2-5; 12 nucleotides align to TRBD1. The end of the DNA is better explained by TRBJ2-7, so the J call may be wrong. CDR1 is DFQATT, CDR2 SNEGSKA, per germline (reference sequence). The CDR3 length is 15 residues. The CDR3 loop reads CSARDMGQGAYEQYF. As DNA, the CDR3 is TGCAGTGCTAGAGATATGGGACAGGGGGCGTACGAGCAGTACTTC.

This clonotype was found many times. This sequence joins TRBV7-8 and TRBJ2-7; 8 nucleotides line up with TRBD1. This CDR3 is 15 amino acids long. The V gene end was trimmed by 0 bases and the J gene end by 3 bases; junction bases not matched to a gene: 4. Germline V CDR1 and CDR2: SGHVS, FQNEAQ. CDR3 nucleotides: TGTGCCAGCAGCTTAGCACAGGGGGGTAACTACGAGCAGTACTTC. Protein: CASSLAQGGNYEQYF.

This clonotype has a handful of counts. This chain joins TRBV15 and TRBJ1-1, with 8 bases identical to TRBD1. Germline V gene lookup returns CDR1 LNHNV and CDR2 YYDKDF (reference sequence). V lost 0 bases to trimming and J lost 5 bases; unmatched junction nucleotides: 11. The CDR3 sequence is 17 residues long. CDR3: CATSRDPGQAGGTEAFF. The CDR3, as DNA: TGTGCCACCAGCAGAGATCCGGGACAGGCCGGGGGAACTGAAGCTTTCTTT.

The sample holds a few counts of this clonotype. The chain combines TRBV6-6 with TRBJ1-1; TRBD1 matches at 11 bases. This CDR3 spans 14 amino acids. Germline lookup yields CDR1 MNHNY and CDR2 SVGAGI (reference sequence). V lost 6 bases and J lost 4; bases outside the gene matches: 4. The CDR3 reads CASRDRGRGTEAFF. The CDR3 DNA reads as TGTGCCAGCAGGGACAGGGGGCGAGGCACTGAAGCTTTCTTT.

The gene calls are TRBV6-1 and TRBJ1-1; possible D gene TRBD1, 5 bases. From germline, CDR1 is MNHNS and CDR2 SASEGT. V lost 8 bases and J 0 bases, leaving 28 bases between the germline ends. CDR3 length: 19 residues. The CDR3: CASLRGRVGQTQVNTEAFF. The CDR3 bases are TGTGCCAGCTTGAGGGGAAGGGTCGGACAAACCCAGGTGAACACTGAAGCTTTCTTT.

This clonotype was recorded at least ten times. The V call is TRBV2, the J call TRBJ2-3; 10 positions agree with TRBD2. The CDR3 runs to 17 residues. Germline CDR1 is SNHLY and CDR2 is FYNNEI. V lost 2 bases, J lost 3 bases, and 8 bases stayed unmatched. CDR3 nucleotides: TGTGCCAGCAGTGAAAGGGGTTCAGCGGGGGGGACAGATACGCAGTATTTT. It yields the protein CASSERGSAGGTDTQYF.

For this clonotype: A single base separates this from a much larger clone, so it may be a read error. The J gene is TRBJ2-7, the V gene TRBV10-3; 9 bases are shared with TRBD2. The length of the CDR3 is 14 residues. From germline, CDR1 is ENHRY and CDR2 SYGVKD. The J segment lost 6 bases and the V segment lost 10 bases, leaving 13 bases of the junction unmatched. This CDR3 is CATMGGGAYCEQYF. CDR3 nucleotides: TGTGCCACCATGGGCGGGGGGGCTTACTGCGAGCAGTACTTC.

This clonotype has more than one count but fewer than ten. This chain joins TRBV30 and TRBJ2-7, with D possibly being TRBD1 (6 bases). V dropped 5 bases and J dropped 5 bases, with 13 bases sitting between them. In germline, CDR1 is GTSNPN, CDR2 SVGIG (reference sequence). The CDR3 length is 12 residues. In DNA form, the CDR3 reads TGTGCCTGGGGAACAGGGATGCACGAGCAGTACTTC. Translated: CAWGTGMHEQYF.

This clonotype was counted ten times or more. This chain joins TRBV6-1 and TRBJ2-7, with D possibly being TRBD1 or TRBD2 (5 bases each). The CDR3 covers 14 residues. The germline V and J ends were trimmed by 7 bases and 4 bases, with 17 bases remaining between them. Looked up from germline, CDR1 is MNHNS and CDR2 is SASEGT. This CDR3 is CASTLTGTGYEQYF. The CDR3, as DNA: TGTGCCAGCACCTTGACCGGGACGGGATACGAGCAGTACTTC.

The chain couples TRBV7-2 to TRBJ2-4, with D tentatively TRBD1 or TRBD2 (5 bases each). The CDR3 consists of 17 residues. V was clipped by 2 bases and J by 5 bases, with 19 bases between them. CDR1 and CDR2 (germline): SGHTA, FQGNSA. The DNA of the CDR3 is TGTGCCAGCAGCTTATTCGGGCGTAGAGGGGTTGAAAACATTCAGTACTTC. Its protein is CASSLFGRRGVENIQYF.

J is TRBJ1-1 and V is TRBV2, with a tentative D call TRBD1 (6 bases). V was trimmed by 6 bases and J by 1 base, leaving 15 bases between them. Germline CDR1 is SNHLY and CDR2 is FYNNEI. This CDR3 comprises 15 residues. The chain's CDR3 is CASRKGGNTNTEAFF. CDR3 coding DNA: TGTGCCAGCAGGAAAGGGGGAAACACGAACACTGAAGCTTTCTTT.

In its sample, this clonotype was seen many times. The chain is built from TRBV9 and TRBJ2-1; D is perhaps TRBD2 (5 bases). Trimming left V 4 bases short and J 7 bases short, with 21 bases between. The V gene's germline CDR1 is SGDLS and CDR2 YYNGEE. The CDR3 loop spans 16 amino acids. The CDR3 sequence: CASSTRPGVRGNEQFF. The CDR3, as DNA: TGTGCCAGCAGCACCCGACCCGGGGTCCGAGGGAATGAGCAGTTCTTC.

The J gene is TRBJ2-3, the V gene TRBV20-1; 16 bases match TRBD2. Germline V gene lookup returns CDR1 DFQATT and CDR2 SNEGSKA (reference sequence). The V gene end was trimmed by 4 bases and the J gene end by 3 bases; junction bases not matched to a gene: 10. This CDR3 is 18 amino acids long. The CDR3 bases are TGCAGTGCTACTTCCTCGGGACTAGCGGGGGGGGGGACAGATACGCAGTATTTT. This sequence encodes CSATSSGLAGGGTDTQYF.

This clonotype was observed once. A much larger clone differs from this one at a single base, so this may be a read error. The V gene is TRBV5-6, the J gene TRBJ1-2, with 8 bases that match TRBD1. After removal of 4 bases from V and 9 bases from J, the junction contained 8 bases not matched to a gene. The CDR3 is made up of 13 amino acids. Germline V gene lookup returns CDR1 SGHDT and CDR2 YYEEEE. The CDR3 spells CASSEDREYSYTF. CDR3 bases: TGTGCCAGCAGCGAGGACAGGGAGTACAGCTACACCTTC.

With respect to this clonotype: A much larger clone lies a single base off, so this may be a read error. The V gene is TRBV29-1, the J gene TRBJ2-3, with 8 positions matching TRBD2. Germline-derived CDR1 and CDR2 are SQVTM and ANQGSEA. Trimming at V came to 7 bases and at J to 9 bases, leaving 18 bases not matched to a gene. The length of the CDR3 is 15 residues. CDR3 amino acids: CSGVLTSEGRGTQYF. CDR3 nucleotides: TGCAGCGGAGTGCTGACTAGCGAGGGCCGTGGGACGCAGTATTTT.